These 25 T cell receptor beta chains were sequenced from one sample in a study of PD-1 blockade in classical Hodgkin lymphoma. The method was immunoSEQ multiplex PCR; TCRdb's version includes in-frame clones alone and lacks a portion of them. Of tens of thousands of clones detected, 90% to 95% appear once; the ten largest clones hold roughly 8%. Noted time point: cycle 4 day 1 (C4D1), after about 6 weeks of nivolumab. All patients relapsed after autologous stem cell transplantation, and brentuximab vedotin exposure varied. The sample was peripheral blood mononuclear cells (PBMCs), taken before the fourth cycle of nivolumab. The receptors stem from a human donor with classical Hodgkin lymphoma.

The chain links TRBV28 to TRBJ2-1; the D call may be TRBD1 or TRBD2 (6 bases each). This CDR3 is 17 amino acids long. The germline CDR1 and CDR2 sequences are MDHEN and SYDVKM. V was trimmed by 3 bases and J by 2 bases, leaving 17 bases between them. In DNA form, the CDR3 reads TGTGCCAGCAGTTTGGTCAGGAGGGGGACCCCCTACAATGAGCAGTTCTTC. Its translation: CASSLVRRGTPYNEQFF.

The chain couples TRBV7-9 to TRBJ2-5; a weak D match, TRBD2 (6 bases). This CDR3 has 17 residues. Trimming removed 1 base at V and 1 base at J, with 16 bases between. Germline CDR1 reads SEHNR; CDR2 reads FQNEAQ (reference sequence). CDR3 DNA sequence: TGTGCCAGCAGCTTAGGGGTGGAGGGGCTAGCCCAAGAGACCCAGTACTTC. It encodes CASSLGVEGLAQETQYF. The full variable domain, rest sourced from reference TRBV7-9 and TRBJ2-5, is DTGVSQNPRHKITKRGQNVTFRCDPISEHNRLYWYRQTLGQGPEFLTYFQNEAQLEKSRLLSDRFSAERPKGSFSTLEIQRTEQGDSAMYLCASSLGVEGLAQETQYFGPGTRLLVL.

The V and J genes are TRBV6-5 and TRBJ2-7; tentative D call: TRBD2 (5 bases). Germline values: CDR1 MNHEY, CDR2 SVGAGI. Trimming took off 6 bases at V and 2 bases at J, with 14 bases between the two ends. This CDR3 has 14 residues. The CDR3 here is CASSHGVLAYEQYF. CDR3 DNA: TGTGCCAGCAGCCACGGAGTACTAGCCTACGAGCAGTACTTC.

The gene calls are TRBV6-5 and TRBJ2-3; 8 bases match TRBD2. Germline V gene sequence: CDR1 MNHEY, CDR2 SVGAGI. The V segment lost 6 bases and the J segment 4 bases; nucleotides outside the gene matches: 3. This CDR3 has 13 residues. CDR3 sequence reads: CASSTGGADTQYF. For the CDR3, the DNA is TGTGCCAGCAGCACCGGGGGGGCAGATACGCAGTATTTT.

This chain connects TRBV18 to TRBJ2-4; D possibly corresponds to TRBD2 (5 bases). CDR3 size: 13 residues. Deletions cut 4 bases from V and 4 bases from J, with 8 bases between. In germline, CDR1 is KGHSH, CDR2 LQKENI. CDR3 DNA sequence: TGTGCCAGCTCACTTGACTATAAAAACATTCAGTACTTC. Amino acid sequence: CASSLDYKNIQYF.

The CDR3 sequence: CASSPGRSSYEQYF. The CDR3 DNA reads as TGTGCCAGCAGCCCGGGACGGAGCTCCTACGAGCAGTACTTC. V usage is TRBV13 and J usage is TRBJ2-7; D is perhaps TRBD1 or TRBD2 (5 bases each). Germline CDR1 PRHDT, CDR2 FYEKMQ (reference sequence). The V gene lost 5 bases and the J gene lost 0 bases, with 11 bases spanning the gap. This CDR3 region has 14 residues.

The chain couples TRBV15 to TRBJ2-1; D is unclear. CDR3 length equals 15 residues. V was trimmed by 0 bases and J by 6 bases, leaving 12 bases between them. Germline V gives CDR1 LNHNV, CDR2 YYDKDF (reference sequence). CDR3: CATSREAIFLNEQFF. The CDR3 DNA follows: TGTGCCACCAGCAGAGAGGCTATTTTTCTCAATGAGCAGTTCTTC.

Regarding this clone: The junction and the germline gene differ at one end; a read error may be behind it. CDR3 in amino acids: CASSLKSRRNTEAFF. CDR3 in DNA: TGTGCTAGCAGCCTAAAAAGCCGACGTAACACTGAAGCTTTCTTT. This chain links TRBV7-7 with TRBJ1-1, with D unresolved. The germline CDR1 and CDR2 sequences are SSHAT and FNYEAQ (reference sequence). The CDR3 extends over 15 amino acids.

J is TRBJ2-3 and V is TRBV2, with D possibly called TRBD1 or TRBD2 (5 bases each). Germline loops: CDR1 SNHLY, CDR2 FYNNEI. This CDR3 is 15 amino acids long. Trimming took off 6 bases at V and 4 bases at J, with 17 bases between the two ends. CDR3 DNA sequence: TGTGCCAGCAGCCCCGCTGCACGGGGCTCAGATACGCAGTATTTT. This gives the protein CASSPAARGSDTQYF. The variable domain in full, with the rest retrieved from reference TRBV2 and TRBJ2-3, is EPEVTQTPSHQVTQMGQEVILRCVPISNHLYFYWYRQILGQKVEFLVSFYNNEISEKSEIFDDQFSVERPDGSNFTLKIRSTKLEDSAMYFCASSPAARGSDTQYFGPGTRLTVL.

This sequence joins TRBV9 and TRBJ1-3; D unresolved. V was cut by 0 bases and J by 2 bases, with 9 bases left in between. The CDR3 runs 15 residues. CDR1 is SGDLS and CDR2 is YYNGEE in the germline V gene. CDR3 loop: CASSVAEGPGNTIYF. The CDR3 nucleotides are TGTGCCAGCAGCGTAGCTGAAGGCCCTGGAAACACCATATATTTT.

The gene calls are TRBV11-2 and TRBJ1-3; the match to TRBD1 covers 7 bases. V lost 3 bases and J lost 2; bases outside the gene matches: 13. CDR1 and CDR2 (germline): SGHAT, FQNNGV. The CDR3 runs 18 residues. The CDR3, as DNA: TGTGCCAGCAGCTTTCTGGGCGGGGTAAGGGGGCCTGGAAACACCATATATTTT. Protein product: CASSFLGGVRGPGNTIYF.

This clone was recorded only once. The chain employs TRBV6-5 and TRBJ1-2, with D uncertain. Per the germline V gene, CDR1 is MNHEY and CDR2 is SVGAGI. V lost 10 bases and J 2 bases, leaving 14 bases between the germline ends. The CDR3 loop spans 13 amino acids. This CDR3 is CATKQLENYGYTF. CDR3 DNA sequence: TGTGCCACCAAACAGCTTGAGAACTATGGCTACACCTTC.

CDR3 in amino acids: CASSRGQGTDTQYF. The CDR3 region has the DNA TGCGCCAGCAGCCGGGGGCAAGGCACAGATACGCAGTATTTT. V gene TRBV5-1 combines with J gene TRBJ2-3; perhaps D is TRBD1 or TRBD2 (6 bases each). The V end lost 4 bases, the J end lost 1 base, and 10 bases lay between the germline ends. Germline CDR1 SGHRS, CDR2 YFSETQ. This CDR3 contains 14 residues. The complete variable domain, with remaining parts taken from reference TRBV5-1 and TRBJ2-3, reads KAGVTQTPRYLIKTRGQQVTLSCSPISGHRSVSWYQQTPGQGLQFLFEYFSETQRNKGNFPGRFSGRQFSNSRSEMNVSTLELGDSALYLCASSRGQGTDTQYFGPGTRLTVL.

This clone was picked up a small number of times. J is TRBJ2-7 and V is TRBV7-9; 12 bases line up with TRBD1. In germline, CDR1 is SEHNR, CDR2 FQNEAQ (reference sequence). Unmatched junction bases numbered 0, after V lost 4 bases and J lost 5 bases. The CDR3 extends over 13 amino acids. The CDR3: CASSWDRGHEQYF. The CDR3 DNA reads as TGTGCCAGCAGCTGGGACAGGGGGCACGAGCAGTACTTC. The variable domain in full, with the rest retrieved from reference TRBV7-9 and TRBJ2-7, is DTGVSQNPRHKITKRGQNVTFRCDPISEHNRLYWYRQTLGQGPEFLTYFQNEAQLEKSRLLSDRFSAERPKGSFSTLEIQRTEQGDSAMYLCASSWDRGHEQYFGPGTRLTVT.

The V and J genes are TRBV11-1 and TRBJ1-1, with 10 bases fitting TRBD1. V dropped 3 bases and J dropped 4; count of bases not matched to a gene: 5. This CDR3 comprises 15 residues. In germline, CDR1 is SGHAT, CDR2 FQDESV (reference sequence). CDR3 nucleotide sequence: TGTGCCAGCAGCTTGTTCGGGACAGGGGTCACTGAAGCTTTCTTT. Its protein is CASSLFGTGVTEAFF.

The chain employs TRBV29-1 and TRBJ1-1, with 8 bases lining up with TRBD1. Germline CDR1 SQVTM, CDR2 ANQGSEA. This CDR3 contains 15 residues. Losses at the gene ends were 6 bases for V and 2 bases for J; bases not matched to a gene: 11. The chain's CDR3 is CSVLKAGQGNTEAFF. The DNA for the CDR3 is TGCAGCGTCCTCAAGGCCGGACAGGGTAACACTGAAGCTTTCTTT.

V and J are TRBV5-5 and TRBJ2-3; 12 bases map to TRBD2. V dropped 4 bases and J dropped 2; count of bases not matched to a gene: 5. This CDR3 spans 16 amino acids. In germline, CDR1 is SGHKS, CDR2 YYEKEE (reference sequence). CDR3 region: CASSLWTSGDTDTQYF. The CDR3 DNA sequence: TGTGCCAGCAGCCTGTGGACTAGCGGGGACACAGATACGCAGTATTTT.

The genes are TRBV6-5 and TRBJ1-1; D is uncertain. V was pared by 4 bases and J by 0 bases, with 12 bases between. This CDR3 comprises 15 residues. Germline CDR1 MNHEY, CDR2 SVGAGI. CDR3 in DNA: TGTGCCAGCAGTTCCCGGGGAGATCTGAACACTGAAGCTTTCTTT. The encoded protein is CASSSRGDLNTEAFF.

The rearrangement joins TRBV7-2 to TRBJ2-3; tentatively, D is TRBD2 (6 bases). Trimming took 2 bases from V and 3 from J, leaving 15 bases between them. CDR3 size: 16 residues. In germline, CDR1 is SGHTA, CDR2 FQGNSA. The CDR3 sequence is CASSLTVGTLTDTQYF. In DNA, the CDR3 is TGTGCCAGCAGCTTAACGGTCGGGACTTTAACAGATACGCAGTATTTT.

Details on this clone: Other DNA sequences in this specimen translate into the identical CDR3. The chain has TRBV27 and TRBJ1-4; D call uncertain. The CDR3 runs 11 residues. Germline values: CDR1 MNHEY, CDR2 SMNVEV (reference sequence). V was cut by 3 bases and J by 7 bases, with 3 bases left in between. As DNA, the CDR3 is TGTGCCAGCAGTTTTGGTGAAAAACTGTTTTTT. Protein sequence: CASSFGEKLFF.

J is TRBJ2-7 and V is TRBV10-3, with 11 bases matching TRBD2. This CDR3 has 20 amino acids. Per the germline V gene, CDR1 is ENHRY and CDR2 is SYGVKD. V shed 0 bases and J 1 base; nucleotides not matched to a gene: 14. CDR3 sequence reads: CAISESNNPKTSGSSYEQYF. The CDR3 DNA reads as TGTGCCATCAGTGAGTCCAACAACCCTAAAACTAGCGGGAGTTCCTACGAGCAGTACTTC.

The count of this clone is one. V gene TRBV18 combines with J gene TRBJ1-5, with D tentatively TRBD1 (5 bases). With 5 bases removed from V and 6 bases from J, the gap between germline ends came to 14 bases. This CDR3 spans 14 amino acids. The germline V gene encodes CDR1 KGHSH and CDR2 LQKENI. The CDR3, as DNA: TGTGCCAGCTCATCGGACATGTCGGCTCAGCCCCAGCATTTT. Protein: CASSSDMSAQPQHF. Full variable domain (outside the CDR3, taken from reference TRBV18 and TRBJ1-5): NAGVMQNPRHLVRRRGQEARLRCSPMKGHSHVYWYRQLPEEGLKFMVYLQKENIIDESGMPKERFSAEFPKEGPSILRIQQVVRGDSAAYFCASSSDMSAQPQHFGDGTRLSIL.

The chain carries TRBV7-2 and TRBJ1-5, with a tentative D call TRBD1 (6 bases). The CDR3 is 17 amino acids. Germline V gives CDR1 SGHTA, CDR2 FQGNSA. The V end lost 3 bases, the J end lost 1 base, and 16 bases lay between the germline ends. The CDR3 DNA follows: TGTGCCAGCAGCTTTTTCAGTGGGGGGCTGAGCAATCAGCCCCAGCATTTT. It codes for CASSFFSGGLSNQPQHF.

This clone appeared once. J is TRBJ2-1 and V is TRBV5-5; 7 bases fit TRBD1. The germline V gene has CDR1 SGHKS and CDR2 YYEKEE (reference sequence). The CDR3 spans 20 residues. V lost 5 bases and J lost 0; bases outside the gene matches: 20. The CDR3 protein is CASSHLVGQNLFFSYNEQFF. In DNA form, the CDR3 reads TGTGCCAGCAGTCATCTGGTGGGACAGAACTTGTTTTTCTCCTACAATGAGCAGTTCTTC. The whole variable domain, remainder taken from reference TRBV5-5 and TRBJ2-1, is DAGVTQSPTHLIKTRGQQVTLRCSPISGHKSVSWYQQVLGQGPQFIFQYYEKEERGRGNFPDRFSARQFPNYSSELNVNALLLGDSALYLCASSHLVGQNLFFSYNEQFFGPGTRLTVL.

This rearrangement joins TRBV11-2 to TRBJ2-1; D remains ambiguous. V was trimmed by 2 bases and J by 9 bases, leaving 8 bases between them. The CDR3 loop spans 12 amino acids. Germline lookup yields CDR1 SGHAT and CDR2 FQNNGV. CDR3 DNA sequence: TGTGCCAGCAGCTTATTGTACCTTGAGCAGTTCTTC. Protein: CASSLLYLEQFF.